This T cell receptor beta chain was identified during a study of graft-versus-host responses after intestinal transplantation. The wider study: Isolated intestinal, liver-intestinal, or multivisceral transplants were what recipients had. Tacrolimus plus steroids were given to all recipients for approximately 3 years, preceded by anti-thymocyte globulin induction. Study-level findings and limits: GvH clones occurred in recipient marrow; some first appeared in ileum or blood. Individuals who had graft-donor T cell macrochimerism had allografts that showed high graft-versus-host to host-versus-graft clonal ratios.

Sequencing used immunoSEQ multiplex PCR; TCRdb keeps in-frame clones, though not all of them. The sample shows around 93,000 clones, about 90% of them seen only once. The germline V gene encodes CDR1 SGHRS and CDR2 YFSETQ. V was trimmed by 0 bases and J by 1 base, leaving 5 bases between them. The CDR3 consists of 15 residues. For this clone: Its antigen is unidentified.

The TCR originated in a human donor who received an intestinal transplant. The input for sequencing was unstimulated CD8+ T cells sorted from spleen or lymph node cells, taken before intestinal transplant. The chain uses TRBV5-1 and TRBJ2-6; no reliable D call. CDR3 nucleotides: TGCGCCAGCAGCTTGGCAGGTTCTGGGGCCAACGTCCTGACTTTC. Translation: CASSLAGSGANVLTF.